This TCR beta chain was retrieved from a study of PD-L1 blockade in urothelial cancer. Time point of the sample: peripheral blood 6 weeks after treatment start. The method was immunoSEQ multiplex PCR; TCRdb's version includes in-frame clones alone and lacks a portion of them. Here the sample spans 30,000 to 45,000 clones, 84% being singletons. Trimming took 4 bases from V and 7 from J; bases not matched to a gene: 7. The CDR3 runs to 12 residues. The germline CDR1 and CDR2 sequences are SQVTM and ANQGSEA. The clonotype comes from a man aged 35 to 55 with urothelial cancer. The specimen comprised PBMCs, sampled around atezolizumab (anti-PD-L1) treatment. The V gene is TRBV29-1, the J gene TRBJ2-7; TRBD1 agrees at 7 bases. The CDR3 DNA is TGCAGCGTTGTAGAGGGGGCAGGGGAGCAGTACTTC. Translated: CSVVEGAGEQYF.